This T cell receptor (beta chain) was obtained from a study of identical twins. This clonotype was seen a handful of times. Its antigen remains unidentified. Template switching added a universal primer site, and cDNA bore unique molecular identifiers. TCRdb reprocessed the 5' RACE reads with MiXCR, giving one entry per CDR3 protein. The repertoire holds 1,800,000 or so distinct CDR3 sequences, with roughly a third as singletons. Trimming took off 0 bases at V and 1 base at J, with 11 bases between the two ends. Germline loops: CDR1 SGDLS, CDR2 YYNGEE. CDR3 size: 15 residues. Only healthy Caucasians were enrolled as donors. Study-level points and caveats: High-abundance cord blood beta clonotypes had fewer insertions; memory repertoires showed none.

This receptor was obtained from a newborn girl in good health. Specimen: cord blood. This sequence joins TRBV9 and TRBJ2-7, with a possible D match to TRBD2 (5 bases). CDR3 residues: CASSVAGSGSYEQYF. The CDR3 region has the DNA TGTGCCAGCAGCGTAGCGGGGAGTGGATCCTACGAGCAGTACTTC.